This TCR beta chain stems from a study of T cell changes during pregnancy in multiple sclerosis. The junction had 1 base not matched to a gene; V was cut back by 3 bases and J by 5 bases. The V gene's germline CDR1 is MRHNA and CDR2 SNTAGT. This CDR3 spans 13 amino acids. Using immunoSEQ multiplex PCR, the repertoire was profiled, and TCRdb retains in-frame clones only, with some absent. The sample lists about 76,000 clones, 85% to 95% occurring once. The J gene is TRBJ2-1, the V gene TRBV6-4; 7 nucleotides agree with TRBD2. Material: peripheral blood, obtained in the second trimester of pregnancy. The sequence was collected from a female donor with multiple sclerosis, enrolled in a pregnancy study. CDR3 coding DNA: TGTGCCAGCAGTGAGGGGACTAACAATGAGCAGTTCTTC. This sequence encodes CASSEGTNNEQFF.